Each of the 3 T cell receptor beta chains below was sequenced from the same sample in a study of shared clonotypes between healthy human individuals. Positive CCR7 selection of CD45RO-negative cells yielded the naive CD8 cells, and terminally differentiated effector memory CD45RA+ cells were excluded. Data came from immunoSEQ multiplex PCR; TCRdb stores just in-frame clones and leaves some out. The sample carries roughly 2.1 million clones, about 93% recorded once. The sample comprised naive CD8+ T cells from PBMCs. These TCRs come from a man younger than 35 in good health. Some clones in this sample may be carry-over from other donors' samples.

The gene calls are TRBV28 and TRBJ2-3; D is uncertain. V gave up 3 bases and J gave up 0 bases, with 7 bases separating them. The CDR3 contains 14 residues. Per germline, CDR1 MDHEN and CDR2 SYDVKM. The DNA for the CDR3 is TGTGCCAGCAGTTTTCACGGGAGCACAGATACGCAGTATTTT. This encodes CASSFHGSTDTQYF.

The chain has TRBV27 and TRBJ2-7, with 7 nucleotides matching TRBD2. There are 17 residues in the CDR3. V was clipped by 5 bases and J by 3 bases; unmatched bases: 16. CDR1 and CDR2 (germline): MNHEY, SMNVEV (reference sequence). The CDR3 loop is CASSPRPFGEGSYEQYF. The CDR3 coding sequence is TGTGCCAGCAGTCCGAGGCCCTTCGGGGAGGGAAGCTACGAGCAGTACTTC.

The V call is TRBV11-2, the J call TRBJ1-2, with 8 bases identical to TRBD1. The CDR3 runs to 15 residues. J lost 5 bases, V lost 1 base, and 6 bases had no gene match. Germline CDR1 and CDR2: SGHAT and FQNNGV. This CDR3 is CASSLGGTGYYGYTF. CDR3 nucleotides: TGTGCCAGCAGCTTAGGCGGGACAGGTTATTATGGCTACACCTTC.